The following is a T cell receptor beta chain sequence with its context. Its matching antigen is unknown. The sample originates from a study of CD4 T cells in relation to SARS-CoV-2 and coronaviruses. About the study: Crossreactive spike epitopes shared across donors were mapped to their HLA restriction. General observations from the study: No crossreactivity against non-spike viral proteins was tested here.

Before the COVID-19 pandemic, during about 2010-2018, CD4+ T cells were taken from unexposed donors. The CDR3 is 11 residues long. Germline V gene lookup returns CDR1 SGHTA and CDR2 FQGTGA. V was trimmed by 6 bases and J by 4 bases, leaving 5 bases between them. Here immunoSEQ multiplex PCR was the method, and the copy in TCRdb shows in-frame clones only, minus some. Among 65,000 or so clones listed, 94% were seen once. The sequence was collected from a human donor in good health. J is TRBJ2-3 and V is TRBV7-3; D call uncertain. Sequencing was carried out using naive CD4+ T cells from PBMCs. Subset defined: naive CD4+ T cells isolated by negative enrichment. The CDR3 region is CASSLSDTQYF. The CDR3, as DNA: TGTGCCAGCAGTTTATCAGATACGCAGTATTTT.